This TCR beta chain was sequenced in a study of regulatory T cells in long-lasting Graves disease. Only a few counts were recorded for this clonotype. Construction of the TCR beta libraries employed iRepertoire HTBI primers in conjunction with Arm-PCR of CDR3 regions. TCRdb re-analysed the multiplex PCR reads in MiXCR, keeping a single row per CDR3 protein. The sample consists of roughly 380,000 distinct CDR3 sequences, 15% of them appearing once. This sample's time point: newly diagnosed GD, antithyroid drugs for less than 3 months. Generation of the TCR library employed RNA extracted from PBMCs. The CDR3 runs 13 residues. Trimming took 8 bases from V and 5 from J, leaving 10 bases between them. CDR1 is MNHNS and CDR2 is SASEGT in the germline V gene.

The receptor was derived from a female donor with Graves disease. The chain joins TRBV6-1 to TRBJ1-6; D remains ambiguous. The specimen comprised peripheral blood mononuclear cells (PBMCs), sampled at new diagnosis, from a patient treated with antithyroid drugs. This chain's CDR3 is CASVPRDNSPLHF. CDR3 in DNA: TGTGCCAGCGTTCCGAGAGATAATTCACCCCTCCACTTT.